These T cell receptor beta chains were read from a single sample in a study of CD8 T cells in ankylosing spondylitis. A single record per CDR3 protein comes from TCRdb applying MiXCR to the 5' RACE reads. There are under 450,000 distinct CDR3 sequences in the sample; around 20% occur only once, and under 15% lies in the top ten. The sample was blood, either unsorted or a sorted T cell fraction (not recorded which). The receptors come from a male donor with ankylosing spondylitis or in good health (not recorded which). Both conserved end residues are part of each CDR3. A D gene is named only where the DNA matches it firmly. The size entry is marked missing in some rows and otherwise reads once, few, many or a size class.

v_gene	j_gene	abundance	d_gene	CDR3nt	CDR3aa
TRBV12-3/TRBV12-4	TRBJ2-3	-	-	TGTGCCAGCAGTTTAGGGAGGGCGGGGCCAGATACGCAGTATTTT	CASSLGRAGPDTQYF
TRBV30	TRBJ1-2	few	TRBD1	TGTGCCTGGACCCTGGGACAGGGTAACGACTATGGCTACACCTTC	CAWTLGQGNDYGYTF
TRBV29-1	TRBJ2-7	few	TRBD1	TGCAGCACCCTAGGACAGGGGGGCAAGCAGTACTTC	CSTLGQGGKQYF
TRBV30	TRBJ2-3	-	TRBD2	TGTGCCTGGAGACTAGCGGCAGATACGCAGTATTTT	CAWRLAADTQYF
TRBV11-2	TRBJ2-3	-	-	TGTGCCAGCAGCTTAATCGCAGCCTCAGATACGCAGTATTTT	CASSLIAASDTQYF
TRBV20-1	TRBJ2-1	few	TRBD2	TGCAGTGCAGGCGGACTAGCGGGGACACTGTACGCCTACAATGAGCAGTTCTTC	CSAGGLAGTLYAYNEQFF
TRBV4-1	TRBJ2-7	few	-	TGCGCCAGCAGCCAACCTCCGACTGGACGGTACGAGCAGTACTTC	CASSQPPTGRYEQYF
TRBV5-6	TRBJ2-7	many	-	TGTGCCTCCACTCAGGGGGGCGACGAGCAGTACTTC	CASTQGGDEQYF
TRBV14	TRBJ2-7	-	TRBD2	TGTGCCAGCAGCATCCATGGCCGGGACTATCATGGCGAGCAGTACTTC	CASSIHGRDYHGEQYF
TRBV6-6	TRBJ2-7	-	-	TGTGCCAGCAGTTACGCGGAGATTTACGAGCAGTACTTC	CASSYAEIYEQYF
TRBV24-1	TRBJ2-7	few	TRBD1	TGTGCCACCAGTGATTGGACAGGGGTAGACCCAGGCGAGCAGTACTTC	CATSDWTGVDPGEQYF
TRBV12-3/TRBV12-4	TRBJ2-7	many	TRBD2	TGTGCCAGCAGTCCGCGGGGGGCAGGGTATTCCTACGAGCAGTACTTC	CASSPRGAGYSYEQYF
TRBV28	TRBJ1-5	-	-	TGTGCCAGCAGTTTTGGGTCTCCCCAGCATTTT	CASSFGSPQHF
TRBV28	TRBJ1-6	few	-	TGTGCCAGCAGTTTACTAGGGAACGCCTATAATTCACCCCTCCACTTT	CASSLLGNAYNSPLHF
TRBV6-2/TRBV6-3	TRBJ2-1	-	-	TGTGCCAGCAGCGACTACAGGGACAACTACAATGAGCAGTTCTTC	CASSDYRDNYNEQFF
TRBV14	TRBJ2-1	few	-	TGTGCCAGCAGCCCGGACTACCGGAGCTCCTACAATGAGCAGTTCTTC	CASSPDYRSSYNEQFF
TRBV12-3/TRBV12-4	TRBJ2-7	many	-	TGTGCCAGCAGCTATGACACCCTTCTCAACGAGCAGTACTTC	CASSYDTLLNEQYF
TRBV9	TRBJ2-1	few	TRBD2	TGTGCCAGCAGCGTTCCTAGCGGGGGGGCCTACAATGAGCAGTTCTTC	CASSVPSGGAYNEQFF
TRBV29-1	TRBJ2-1	-	TRBD2	TGCAGCGTAAGCCACCCGGGACTAGCGGGGGGCTACAATGAGCAGTTCTTC	CSVSHPGLAGGYNEQFF
TRBV10-3	TRBJ2-7	few	TRBD2	TGTGCCATCAGTGAGCCGGGACTAGCGGGGCCCGACTACGAGCAGTACTTC	CAISEPGLAGPDYEQYF
TRBV9	TRBJ2-1	few	TRBD2	TGTGCCAGCAGCGTAGCGGCGGGGGTCCTCTCCTACAATGAGCAGTTCTTC	CASSVAAGVLSYNEQFF
TRBV27	TRBJ2-7	few	TRBD1	TGTGCCAGCATATTCGAACCGGGACAGGGCTCCTACGAGCAGTACTTC	CASIFEPGQGSYEQYF
TRBV19	TRBJ2-2	-	-	TGTGCCAGTAGTATAGAGGGCGGACCTAAAACGAACACCGGGGAGCTGTTTTTT	CASSIEGGPKTNTGELFF
TRBV12-3/TRBV12-4	TRBJ2-7	few	TRBD2	TGTGCCAGCAGCCCACCACTAGCGGGGCGGTACTACGAGCAGTACTTC	CASSPPLAGRYYEQYF
TRBV28	TRBJ2-2	few	-	TGTGCCAGCAGTTTATTCAGGACCTCCGGGGAGCTGTTTTTT	CASSLFRTSGELFF
TRBV5-5	TRBJ2-3	few	-	TGTGCCAGCAGCTCTTCTACCGCGCAAGATACGCAGTATTTT	CASSSSTAQDTQYF
TRBV28	TRBJ2-7	-	-	TGTGCCAGCAGTCATCGCTACGAGCAGTACTTC	CASSHRYEQYF
TRBV7-9	TRBJ1-1	few	-	TGTGCCAGCAGCTTAGAGGTGGGAACTGAAGCTTTCTTT	CASSLEVGTEAFF
TRBV10-3	TRBJ2-7	-	TRBD1	TGTGCCATCAGGGGGGACAGCTCCTACGAGCAGTACTTC	CAIRGDSSYEQYF
TRBV2	TRBJ2-7	-	-	TGTGCCAGCAGTGAATATAGGTCCTACGAGCAGTACTTC	CASSEYRSYEQYF
TRBV15	TRBJ2-3	few	TRBD2	TGTGCCACCAGCAGAGATAGCGGGGATAACACAGATACGCAGTATTTT	CATSRDSGDNTDTQYF
TRBV7-6	TRBJ2-1	-	-	TGTGCCAGCAGCTTAGGGGGGGCGACCTACAATGAGCAGTTCTTC	CASSLGGATYNEQFF
TRBV7-9	TRBJ2-2	few	TRBD2	TGTGCCAGCAGCCCGCGACTAGCAGGCCCGAACACCGGGGAGCTGTTTTTT	CASSPRLAGPNTGELFF
TRBV20-1	TRBJ2-1	few	TRBD2	TGCAGTGCTCGTCCCTTCGGGTTTGGCGGGGGTGACTACAATGAGCAGTTCTTC	CSARPFGFGGGDYNEQFF
TRBV20-1	TRBJ2-2	few	TRBD1	TGCAGTGCTAGGGCGACAGGGGGGAACACCGGGGAGCTGTTTTTT	CSARATGGNTGELFF
TRBV5-6	TRBJ2-1	-	TRBD1	TGTGCCAGCAGCTCTCCCCGGACAGGATTTCGAGATGAGCAGTTCTTC	CASSSPRTGFRDEQFF
TRBV11-2	TRBJ2-1	many	-	TGTGCCAGCAGCCCAACAGGGAACAATGAGCAGTTCTTC	CASSPTGNNEQFF
TRBV12-3/TRBV12-4	TRBJ1-3	many	TRBD1	TGTGCCAGCAGTTTAGGGGACAGTGGAAACACCATATATTTT	CASSLGDSGNTIYF
TRBV20-1	TRBJ2-7	-	TRBD2	TGCAGTGGTCTTACTAGCGAAGTTTACGAGCAGTACTTC	CSGLTSEVYEQYF
TRBV18	TRBJ2-3	-	-	TGTGCCAGCTCACCCGAGGGACCGTCAGATACGCAGTATTTT	CASSPEGPSDTQYF
TRBV20-1	TRBJ2-1	-	-	TGCAGTGTTAGGGCTTCCAGCCCACGATTTGGCGATGAGCAGTTCTTC	CSVRASSPRFGDEQFF
TRBV27	TRBJ2-7	-	-	TGTGCCAGCACCTCCCCGGGGAGAGAGCAGTACTTC	CASTSPGREQYF
TRBV12-3/TRBV12-4	TRBJ2-6	-	-	TGTGCCAGCAGGGTCGGGGTCTCTGGGGCCAACGTCCTGACTTTC	CASRVGVSGANVLTF
TRBV30	TRBJ1-1	few	-	TGTGCCTGGAGTGTAGGGCAGACGGAAGCTTTCTTT	CAWSVGQTEAFF
TRBV7-9	TRBJ2-1	-	-	TGTGCCAGCAGCTTAGCGGACCCGTACAATGAGCAGTTCTTC	CASSLADPYNEQFF
TRBV2	TRBJ2-3	-	TRBD1	TGTGCCAGCAGAAAAGGGACAGGGGGCCGTACAGATACGCAGTATTTT	CASRKGTGGRTDTQYF
TRBV20-1	TRBJ2-7	few	-	TGCAGTGCTCCGCCCGGGCTAGCCCTTGATTCCTACGAGCAGTACTTC	CSAPPGLALDSYEQYF
TRBV11-2	TRBJ2-1	-	TRBD1	TGTGCCAGCAGCTCCGGGACAGTCTACAATGAGCAGTTCTTC	CASSSGTVYNEQFF
TRBV20-1	TRBJ2-1	few	TRBD2	TGCAGTGCCACCTACACTAGCGGGGGGCAGAGCTCCTACAATGAGCAGTTCTTC	CSATYTSGGQSSYNEQFF